The next 20 T cell receptor beta chains were all read from a single sample in a study of blood T cell repertoires in COVID-19. Generated by immunoSEQ multiplex PCR, the TCRdb table keeps only in-frame clones and is missing some. Of about 220,000 clones listed, 82% are singletons. Sequencing input: PBMCs or T cells enriched from blood (not recorded which). The receptors were gathered from a woman aged 55-70 years who had recovered from COVID-19.

This clone came up once. The genes are TRBV3-1 (or the pseudogene TRBV3-2) and TRBJ2-3, with D perhaps TRBD2 (6 bases). Germline V gives CDR1 LGHDT, CDR2 YNNKEL (reference sequence). Trimming removed 1 base at V and 4 bases at J, with 18 bases between. The CDR3 covers 17 residues. This CDR3 is CASSQVWTTPGADTQYF. CDR3 coding DNA: TGTGCCAGCAGCCAAGTGTGGACTACCCCGGGGGCAGATACGCAGTATTTT.

This clone was seen just once. The chain recombines TRBV7-9 with TRBJ2-1; possibly TRBD2 for D (6 bases). Germline values: CDR1 SEHNR, CDR2 FQNEAQ (reference sequence). The CDR3 contains 15 residues. V shed 3 bases and J shed 8 bases, with 17 bases lying between them. The CDR3 DNA reads TGTGCCAGCAGCTTCCTTCCCCGGGAGCACGATGAGCAGTTCTTC. This codes for CASSFLPREHDEQFF.

V gene TRBV9 combines with J gene TRBJ1-2, with 9 bases matching TRBD1. The CDR3 totals 14 residues. In germline, CDR1 is SGDLS, CDR2 YYNGEE. Losses at the gene ends were 5 bases for V and 5 bases for J; bases not matched to a gene: 7. In nucleotides, the CDR3 is TGTGCCAGCAGTGTACAGGGGGCCAATTATGGCTACACCTTC. Its protein product is CASSVQGANYGYTF.

This chain uses TRBV6-5 with TRBJ1-2; D perhaps matches TRBD1 (5 bases). The CDR3 spans 15 residues. Germline CDR1 is MNHEY and CDR2 is SVGAGI. The ends were cut back, 3 bases at V and 8 bases at J, with 19 bases in the middle. The CDR3 region is CASSYNVPGKGGYTF. The CDR3 coding sequence is TGTGCCAGCAGTTATAACGTGCCAGGGAAAGGGGGCTACACCTTC.

V is TRBV19 and J is TRBJ2-3; TRBD1 aligns across 7 bases. Germline V gene data show CDR1 as LNHDA and CDR2 as SQIVND (reference sequence). The CDR3 consists of 14 residues. V was pared by 6 bases and J by 2 bases, with 5 bases of the junction left unmatched. The DNA of the CDR3 is TGTGCCAGTAGGACAGGGCCATACACAGATACGCAGTATTTT. Amino acid sequence: CASRTGPYTDTQYF. Supplemented by reference TRBV19 and TRBJ2-3, the full variable domain reads DGGITQSPKYLFRKEGQNVTLSCEQNLNHDAMYWYRQDPGQGLRLIYYSQIVNDFQKGDIAEGYSVSREKKESFPLTVTSAQKNPTAFYLCASRTGPYTDTQYFGPGTRLTVL.

The chain has TRBV19 and TRBJ1-1; 7 bases line up with TRBD1. Trimming removed 7 bases from V and 3 bases from J; junction bases left unmatched: 11. The CDR3 has 15 residues. Germline CDR1 reads LNHDA; CDR2 reads SQIVND (reference sequence). The CDR3 sequence is CASKGQAMVDTEAFF. In DNA, the CDR3 is TGTGCCAGTAAAGGACAGGCAATGGTGGACACTGAAGCTTTCTTT. Complete variable domain (other parts from reference TRBV19 and TRBJ1-1): DGGITQSPKYLFRKEGQNVTLSCEQNLNHDAMYWYRQDPGQGLRLIYYSQIVNDFQKGDIAEGYSVSREKKESFPLTVTSAQKNPTAFYLCASKGQAMVDTEAFFGQGTRLTVV.

V usage is TRBV25-1 and J usage is TRBJ2-7; 8 bases are a match to TRBD2. The V gene end was trimmed by 6 bases and the J gene end by 2 bases; junction bases not matched to a gene: 3. The CDR3 has 13 residues. Germline lookup yields CDR1 MGHDK and CDR2 SYGVNS. In DNA form, the CDR3 reads TGTGCCAGCAGCAGCGGGAGTACCTACGAGCAGTACTTC. This gives the protein CASSSGSTYEQYF.

This chain links TRBV6-2 or TRBV6-3 with TRBJ1-2; TRBD1 agrees at 7 bases. The CDR3 has 13 amino acids. Trimming removed 6 bases from V and 5 bases from J; junction bases left unmatched: 6. Per the germline V gene, CDR1 is MNHEY and CDR2 is SVGEGT. The CDR3 bases are TGTGCCAGCAGCTCGACAGGGTCTTATGGCTACACCTTC. It yields the protein CASSSTGSYGYTF.

This clone has only one observation. The V and J genes are TRBV19 and TRBJ1-5; D possibly corresponds to TRBD1 (5 bases). Germline CDR1 and CDR2: LNHDA and SQIVND (reference sequence). The CDR3 totals 16 residues. V was clipped by 9 bases and J by 5 bases, with 23 bases between them. Here the CDR3 reads CASSYTSAGWDQPQHF. The DNA of the CDR3 is TGTGCCAGCAGCTACACCTCGGCAGGGTGGGATCAGCCCCAGCATTTT.

This clone has just a few counts. The chain employs TRBV19 and TRBJ1-5; TRBD1 aligns across 7 bases. CDR1 and CDR2 (germline): LNHDA, SQIVND (reference sequence). V was pared by 0 bases and J by 7 bases, with 6 bases of the junction left unmatched. The CDR3 extends over 15 amino acids. The DNA of the CDR3 is TGTGCCAGTAGTATAGAGGGGAAGGGACAGCAGCCCCAGCATTTT. This sequence encodes CASSIEGKGQQPQHF.

The chain has TRBV7-8 and TRBJ2-7; a possible D gene is TRBD1 (6 bases). Trimming cost V 5 bases and J 5 bases, with 19 bases left between them. Germline lookup yields CDR1 SGHVS and CDR2 FQNEAQ. The CDR3 length is 15 residues. This CDR3 reads CASSEQGMRGNEQYF. The CDR3 nucleotides are TGTGCCAGCAGCGAACAGGGTATGAGAGGGAACGAGCAGTACTTC.

V gene TRBV28 combines with J gene TRBJ2-7; 7 bases line up with TRBD2. Germline V gene data show CDR1 as MDHEN and CDR2 as SYDVKM. The CDR3 spans 14 residues. The V and J ends lost 2 bases and 4 bases, in that order; junction bases with no gene match: 5. CDR3 nucleotides: TGTGCCAGCAGTTTAGCGGGAGCTAAGTACGAGCAGTACTTC. Residues: CASSLAGAKYEQYF.

This chain connects TRBV7-2 to TRBJ2-2; D might be TRBD2 (5 bases). Germline V lookup: CDR1 SGHTA, CDR2 FQGNSA. V was clipped by 1 base and J by 5 bases, with 11 bases between them. This CDR3 spans 15 amino acids. CDR3 region: CASSLVRVTTGELFF. DNA for the CDR3: TGTGCCAGCAGCTTAGTGAGGGTCACAACCGGGGAGCTGTTTTTT.

The chain employs TRBV4-3 and TRBJ2-1, with 14 bases matching TRBD2. V trimming: 4 bases; J trimming: 6 bases; junction bases outside the gene matches: 2. The germline gives CDR1 LGHNA, CDR2 YSLEER. This CDR3 is 15 amino acids long. CDR3 residues: CASSRTSGGPNEQFF. The CDR3 DNA reads as TGCGCCAGCAGCCGGACTAGCGGGGGGCCCAATGAGCAGTTCTTC.

The V and J genes are TRBV5-4 and TRBJ1-3; D is unresolved. Trimming removed 0 bases from V and 0 bases from J, with 7 bases in between. Germline V gene lookup returns CDR1 SGHNT and CDR2 YYREEE (reference sequence). The CDR3 has 15 amino acids. The CDR3 loop is CASSLVGSSGNTIYF. For the CDR3, the DNA is TGTGCCAGCAGCTTGGTCGGGAGCTCTGGAAACACCATATATTTT. The full variable domain, rest sourced from reference TRBV5-4 and TRBJ1-3, is ETGVTQSPTHLIKTRGQQVTLRCSSQSGHNTVSWYQQALGQGPQFIFQYYREEENGRGNFPPRFSGLQFPNYSSELNVNALELDDSALYLCASSLVGSSGNTIYFGEGSWLTVV.

V is TRBV3-1 (or the pseudogene TRBV3-2) and J is TRBJ1-1; no firm D call. This CDR3 has 12 amino acids. With 1 base removed from V and 7 bases from J, the gap between germline ends came to 7 bases. Germline V lookup: CDR1 LGHDT, CDR2 YNNKEL (reference sequence). The CDR3 nucleotides read TGTGCCAGCAGCCAAGCAGGAATTGAAGCTTTCTTT. Translation: CASSQAGIEAFF.

As concerns this clone: Other nucleotide sequences in the sample specify the same CDR3. This chain links TRBV3-1 (or the pseudogene TRBV3-2) with TRBJ1-3; D uncertain. V was clipped by 1 base and J by 0 bases, with 7 bases between them. CDR3 size: 15 residues. The germline gives CDR1 LGHDT, CDR2 YNNKEL (reference sequence). CDR3 loop: CASSQVAGSGNTIYF. CDR3 bases: TGTGCCAGCAGCCAAGTGGCGGGCTCTGGAAACACCATATATTTT.

V is TRBV3-1 (or the pseudogene TRBV3-2) and J is TRBJ2-5, with D perhaps matching TRBD1 (6 bases). The CDR3 contains 11 residues. Germline lookup yields CDR1 LGHDT and CDR2 YNNKEL (reference sequence). The ends were cut back, 4 bases at V and 13 bases at J, with 13 bases in the middle. The DNA of the CDR3 is TGTGCCAGCAGCCGGGGGCACTGGACGTACTTC. As protein: CASSRGHWTYF.

This chain links TRBV18 with TRBJ2-2, with a possible D match to TRBD1 (6 bases). Per the germline V gene, CDR1 is KGHSH and CDR2 is LQKENI. This CDR3 has 15 amino acids. Trimming left V 5 bases short and J 2 bases short, with 12 bases between. The CDR3 sequence is CASSAGTLNTGELFF. The CDR3 bases are TGTGCCAGCTCAGCCGGGACATTAAACACCGGGGAGCTGTTTTTT. Full variable domain (outside the CDR3, taken from reference TRBV18 and TRBJ2-2): NAGVMQNPRHLVRRRGQEARLRCSPMKGHSHVYWYRQLPEEGLKFMVYLQKENIIDESGMPKERFSAEFPKEGPSILRIQQVVRGDSAAYFCASSAGTLNTGELFFGEGSRLTVL.

The chain combines TRBV5-1 with TRBJ2-7, with 9 bases fitting TRBD2. Trimming took 1 base from V and 2 from J; bases not matched to a gene: 10. Per the germline V gene, CDR1 is SGHRS and CDR2 is YFSETQ. The CDR3 is 17 amino acids. The CDR3 spells CASSLSVTSGFTYEQYF. The CDR3 coding sequence is TGCGCCAGCAGCTTGTCAGTGACTAGCGGCTTTACCTACGAGCAGTACTTC.